The 14 T cell receptor beta chains reported below all come from one sample, sequenced in a study of T cell responses to AZD1222 COVID-19 vaccine. Repertoires were generated with immunoSEQ multiplex PCR, while TCRdb's copy carries only in-frame clones and drops some. This sample yields about 100,000 clones, of which approximately 90% are seen a single time; less than 20% belongs to the top ten. Sequences were derived from peripheral blood, sampled on day 0 of AZD1222 vaccination. All receptors come from an adult in good health.

This sequence joins TRBV25-1 and TRBJ2-2; 9 bases agree with TRBD1. V lost 8 bases, J lost 5 bases, and 9 bases stayed unmatched. Germline CDR1 MGHDK, CDR2 SYGVNS. This CDR3 has 15 residues. CDR3 DNA: TGTGCCAGCCGGTCCGGGACAGGGTTGACCGGGGAGCTGTTTTTT. Amino acids: CASRSGTGLTGELFF.

V gene TRBV7-6 combines with J gene TRBJ1-6; D is uncertain. The germline V and J ends were trimmed by 5 bases and 3 bases, with 5 bases remaining between them. The CDR3 extends over 13 amino acids. Per germline, CDR1 SGHVS and CDR2 FNYEAQ. This CDR3 is CASSRDYNSPLHF. CDR3 in DNA: TGTGCCAGCAGCCGGGACTATAATTCACCCCTCCACTTT. Supplemented by reference TRBV7-6 and TRBJ1-6, the full variable domain reads GAGVSQSPRYKVTKRGQDVALRCDPISGHVSLYWYRQALGQGPEFLTYFNYEAQQDKSGLPNDRFSAERPEGSISTLTIQRTEQRDSAMYRCASSRDYNSPLHFGNGTRLTVT.

V usage is TRBV4-1 and J usage is TRBJ1-2, with 8 positions matching TRBD1. Germline V CDR1 and CDR2: MGHRA, YSYEKL. V gave up 0 bases and J gave up 4 bases; unmatched junction bases: 1. This CDR3 has 14 residues. The CDR3 sequence: CASSQDRGPYGYTF. The CDR3 bases are TGCGCCAGCAGCCAAGACAGGGGGCCCTATGGCTACACCTTC.

The chain recombines TRBV12-3 or TRBV12-4 with TRBJ2-7, with D uncertain. With 8 bases removed from V and 6 bases from J, the gap between germline ends came to 17 bases. The CDR3 length is 13 residues. CDR3 in amino acids: CASGYRAATEQYF. The CDR3 DNA sequence: TGTGCCAGCGGGTACCGGGCAGCAACCGAGCAGTACTTC.

In its sample, this clone was seen once. The J gene is TRBJ1-6, the V gene TRBV4-3; 8 bases are shared with TRBD1. CDR3 length: 18 amino acids. CDR1 is LGHNA, CDR2 YSLEER, per germline. With V trimmed by 0 bases and J by 7 bases, 11 bases remained unmatched. The CDR3 nucleotides read TGCGCCAGCAGCCAAGAACCCATCCAGACAGGGGAAAATTCACCCCTCCACTTT. This gives the protein CASSQEPIQTGENSPLHF.

In this sample, this clone turned up a few times. The CDR3 DNA is TGTGCCAGCAGTGAAGCCTGGGGGGCCCCCCAAGAGACCCAGTACTTC. This encodes CASSEAWGAPQETQYF. The chain joins TRBV6-1 to TRBJ2-5; D assignment may be TRBD1 or TRBD2 (6 bases each). The V and J ends lost 0 bases and 1 base respectively, with 12 bases between them. This CDR3 has 16 residues. CDR1 MNHNS and CDR2 SASEGT come from the germline V gene.

This chain uses TRBV10-3 with TRBJ1-1; the D gene is possibly TRBD1 (6 bases). The CDR3 contains 15 residues. Between the trimmed V and J ends, which lost 7 bases and 1 base, there was a span of 16 bases. CDR1 is ENHRY, CDR2 SYGVKD, per germline. For the CDR3, the DNA is TGTGCCATCAATACGGGGGCCACGTCGAACACTGAAGCTTTCTTT. Translated: CAINTGATSNTEAFF.

The V and J genes are TRBV6-5 and TRBJ2-7; unclear D gene. Germline V gene data show CDR1 as MNHEY and CDR2 as SVGAGI. This CDR3 spans 15 amino acids. V lost 4 bases, J lost 5 bases, and 18 bases lay in between. The CDR3 protein is CASSSPRASAHEQYF. Here the CDR3 DNA reads TGTGCCAGCAGTTCCCCTAGGGCCTCAGCGCACGAGCAGTACTTC.

The chain combines TRBV11-2 with TRBJ2-3; TRBD2 agrees at 8 bases. CDR1 SGHAT and CDR2 FQNNGV come from the germline V gene. The length of the CDR3 is 14 residues. The ends lost 3 bases at V and 10 bases at J; junction bases unmatched: 9. For the CDR3, the DNA is TGTGCCAGCAGCTTGGCGGGGGGCCCCCGATCGCAGTATTTT. Translating gives CASSLAGGPRSQYF.

The chain couples TRBV15 to TRBJ2-1, with a tentative D call TRBD1 (7 bases). The V gene's germline CDR1 is LNHNV and CDR2 YYDKDF (reference sequence). The germline V and J ends were trimmed by 3 bases and 6 bases, with 15 bases remaining between them. The CDR3 covers 15 residues. DNA of the CDR3: TGTGCCACCAGCAGGGGACAGCGGAGGGTCAATGAGCAGTTCTTC. Protein: CATSRGQRRVNEQFF.

The rearrangement uses TRBV2 and TRBJ2-7; D is possibly TRBD1 (6 bases). Germline CDR1 reads SNHLY; CDR2 reads FYNNEI. The CDR3 length is 14 residues. V lost 8 bases to trimming and J lost 6 bases, with 20 bases between them. The CDR3 spells CASGSGTSLAEQYF. DNA of the CDR3: TGTGCCAGCGGCTCCGGGACATCCCTTGCCGAGCAGTACTTC. The variable domain in full, with the rest retrieved from reference TRBV2 and TRBJ2-7, is EPEVTQTPSHQVTQMGQEVILRCVPISNHLYFYWYRQILGQKVEFLVSFYNNEISEKSEIFDDQFSVERPDGSNFTLKIRSTKLEDSAMYFCASGSGTSLAEQYFGPGTRLTVT.

This chain connects TRBV5-6 to TRBJ2-7; possibly TRBD1 for D (6 bases). Germline CDR1 is SGHDT and CDR2 is YYEEEE. Trimming stripped 3 bases from V and 3 bases from J, with 13 bases between. The CDR3 is made up of 14 amino acids. CDR3 coding DNA: TGTGCCAGCAGCTCTGATTTGGACAGCTACGAGCAGTACTTC. Amino acids: CASSSDLDSYEQYF.

The gene calls are TRBV6-1 and TRBJ1-2; D uncertain. V was pared by 0 bases and J by 6 bases, with 14 bases between. Per the germline V gene, CDR1 is MNHNS and CDR2 is SASEGT. The CDR3 is made up of 15 amino acids. The chain's CDR3 is CASSEAGISWDGYTF. The CDR3 nucleotides are TGTGCCAGCAGTGAAGCGGGAATATCCTGGGATGGCTACACCTTC.

A few counts support this clone. The chain combines TRBV6-6 with TRBJ2-1; 10 bases align to TRBD1. Germline values: CDR1 MNHNY, CDR2 SVGAGI (reference sequence). Germline trimming cut 10 bases from V and 7 bases from J; bases unmatched to any gene: 10. This CDR3 is 14 amino acids long. The CDR3 sequence is CATTPGQGTNEQFF. DNA of the CDR3: TGTGCCACCACACCGGGACAGGGGACTAATGAGCAGTTCTTC.